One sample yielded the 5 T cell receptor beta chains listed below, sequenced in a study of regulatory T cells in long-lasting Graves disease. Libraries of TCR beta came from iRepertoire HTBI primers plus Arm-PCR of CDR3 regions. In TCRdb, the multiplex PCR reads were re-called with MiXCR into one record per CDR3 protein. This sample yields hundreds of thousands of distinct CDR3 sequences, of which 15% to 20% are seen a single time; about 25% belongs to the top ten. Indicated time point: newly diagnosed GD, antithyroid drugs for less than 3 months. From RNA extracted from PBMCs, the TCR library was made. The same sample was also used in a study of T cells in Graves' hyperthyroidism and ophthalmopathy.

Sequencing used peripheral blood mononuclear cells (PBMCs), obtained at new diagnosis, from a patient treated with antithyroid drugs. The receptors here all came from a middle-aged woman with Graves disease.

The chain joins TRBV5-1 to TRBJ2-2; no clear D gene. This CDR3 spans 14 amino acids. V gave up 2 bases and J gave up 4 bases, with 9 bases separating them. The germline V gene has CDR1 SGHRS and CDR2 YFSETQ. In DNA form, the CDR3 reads TGCGCCAGCAGCTTTGGCAGTTTCACCGGGGAGCTGTTTTTT. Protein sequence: CASSFGSFTGELFF.

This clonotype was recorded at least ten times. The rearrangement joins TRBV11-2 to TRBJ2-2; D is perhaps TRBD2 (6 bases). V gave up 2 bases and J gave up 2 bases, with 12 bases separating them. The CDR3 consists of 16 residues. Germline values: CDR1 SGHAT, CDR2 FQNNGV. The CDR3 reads CASSLNGGVNTGELFF. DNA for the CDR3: TGTGCCAGCAGCTTAAACGGCGGGGTCAACACCGGGGAGCTGTTTTTT.

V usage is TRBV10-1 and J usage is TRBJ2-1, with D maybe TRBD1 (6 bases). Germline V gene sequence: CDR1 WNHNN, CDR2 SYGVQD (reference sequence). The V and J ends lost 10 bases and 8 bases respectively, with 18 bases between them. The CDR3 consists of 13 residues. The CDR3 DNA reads TGCGCCACAGCTAGCCCAGGGGTACATGAGCAGTTCTTC. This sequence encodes CATASPGVHEQFF.

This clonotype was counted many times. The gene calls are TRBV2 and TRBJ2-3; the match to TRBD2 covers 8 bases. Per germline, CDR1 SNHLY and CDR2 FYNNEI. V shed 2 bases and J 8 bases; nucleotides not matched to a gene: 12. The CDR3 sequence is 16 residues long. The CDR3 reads CASSERDPGLAGTQYF. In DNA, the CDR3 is TGTGCCAGCAGTGAAAGGGACCCAGGGCTAGCGGGTACGCAGTATTTT.

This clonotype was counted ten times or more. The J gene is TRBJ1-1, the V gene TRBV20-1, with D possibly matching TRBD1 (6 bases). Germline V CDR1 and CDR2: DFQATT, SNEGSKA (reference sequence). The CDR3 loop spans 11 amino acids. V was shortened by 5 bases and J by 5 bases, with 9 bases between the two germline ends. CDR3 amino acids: CSAAGVTEAFF. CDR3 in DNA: TGCAGTGCTGCAGGGGTAACTGAAGCTTTCTTT.